Listed here are 17 T cell receptor beta chains from one sample, sequenced in a study of blood T cell repertoires in COVID-19. The protocol was immunoSEQ multiplex PCR, while the TCRdb copy is restricted to in-frame clones and leaves out a portion. The table lists about 25,000 clones, approximately 80% of them singletons. The sequenced sample was peripheral blood. The receptors stem from a man in his 70s with acute or convalescent COVID-19.

This clone has just a few counts. The V gene is TRBV30, the J gene TRBJ2-3; 15 nucleotides agree with TRBD2. This CDR3 comprises 20 residues. CDR1 GTSNPN and CDR2 SVGIG come from the germline V gene (reference sequence). After removal of 1 base from V and 0 bases from J, the junction contained 11 bases not matched to a gene. The CDR3 protein is CAWSGLGLAGGPGSTDTQYF. The CDR3 coding sequence is TGTGCCTGGAGTGGCCTAGGACTAGCGGGAGGGCCCGGTAGCACAGATACGCAGTATTTT. Complete variable domain (other parts from reference TRBV30 and TRBJ2-3): SQTIHQWPATLVQPVGSPLSLECTVEGTSNPNLYWYRQAAGRGLQLLFYSVGIGQISSEVPQNLSASRPQDRQFILSSKKLLLSDSGFYLCAWSGLGLAGGPGSTDTQYFGPGTRLTVL.

V usage is TRBV11-3 and J usage is TRBJ2-3; 7 bases fit TRBD2. CDR3 length: 13 amino acids. Germline V lookup: CDR1 SGHNT, CDR2 YENEEA. J gave up 9 bases and V 0 bases, and 3 bases lay outside the gene matches. The CDR3 DNA reads as TGTGCCAGCAGCTTAGACGGGGAGGGAACGCAGTATTTT. Protein product: CASSLDGEGTQYF.

This chain links TRBV28 with TRBJ1-1; D unresolved. The V end lost 3 bases, the J end lost 0 bases, and 8 bases lay between the germline ends. Germline V gene data show CDR1 as MDHEN and CDR2 as SYDVKM. CDR3 length equals 14 residues. This chain's CDR3 is CASSFPPVNTEAFF. DNA of the CDR3: TGTGCCAGCAGTTTTCCCCCAGTGAACACTGAAGCTTTCTTT.

This clone was detected a few times. This sequence joins TRBV19 and TRBJ1-5; 9 bases are shared with TRBD1. Germline V CDR1 and CDR2: LNHDA, SQIVND (reference sequence). The V gene end was trimmed by 7 bases and the J gene end by 4 bases; junction bases not matched to a gene: 8. The CDR3 loop spans 15 amino acids. CDR3 nucleotide sequence: TGTGCCAGTACCAAACAGGGGGCGCAGAATCAGCCCCAGCATTTT. It specifies CASTKQGAQNQPQHF.

By proportion, this clone is medium-sized. The chain recombines TRBV19 with TRBJ2-7, with D perhaps matching TRBD2 (5 bases). The CDR3 is 13 amino acids. Germline loops: CDR1 LNHDA, CDR2 SQIVND (reference sequence). V lost 3 bases and J lost 6, with 12 bases in between. The CDR3, as DNA: TGTGCCAGTAGTATCCTTCTAGCCGGCGAGCAGTACTTC. It translates to CASSILLAGEQYF.

V usage is TRBV12-5 and J usage is TRBJ2-7, with 11 bases lining up with TRBD2. Germline values: CDR1 LGHNT, CDR2 FRNRAP. The V and J ends lost 3 bases and 5 bases, in that order; junction bases with no gene match: 3. The CDR3 totals 14 residues. CDR3 nucleotide sequence: TGTGCTAGTGGTTTACCTAGCGGGAGGAACGAGCAGTACTTC. It encodes CASGLPSGRNEQYF.

This chain connects TRBV18 to TRBJ1-1; D not certain. In germline, CDR1 is KGHSH, CDR2 LQKENI. CDR3 size: 15 residues. The V end was cut by 0 bases, the J end by 0 bases, with 8 bases between. The CDR3 protein is CASSPPQTLNTEAFF. CDR3 nucleotides: TGTGCCAGCTCACCACCACAGACCCTGAACACTGAAGCTTTCTTT.

The chain employs TRBV3-1 (or the pseudogene TRBV3-2) and TRBJ1-1; D is perhaps TRBD1 (5 bases). The CDR3 totals 17 residues. In germline, CDR1 is LGHDT, CDR2 YNNKEL (reference sequence). Trimming cost V 4 bases and J 2 bases, with 20 bases left between them. In DNA form, the CDR3 reads TGTGCCAGCAGCCTAAGGGGATTCGGGTCCCCCAACACTGAAGCTTTCTTT. The encoded protein is CASSLRGFGSPNTEAFF.

CDR3 sequence: CASSLAEGLAGAGEQYF. In DNA, the CDR3 is TGTGCCAGCAGCTTGGCCGAGGGACTAGCGGGAGCAGGCGAGCAGTACTTC. V gene TRBV5-4 combines with J gene TRBJ2-7; 14 nucleotides match TRBD2. J gave up 6 bases and V 0 bases, and 8 bases lay outside the gene matches. Germline assignment: CDR1 SGHNT and CDR2 YYREEE (reference sequence). The CDR3 spans 17 residues.

The chain has TRBV25-1 and TRBJ1-5; D is perhaps TRBD1 (5 bases). The CDR3 is 13 amino acids. CDR1 is MGHDK and CDR2 is SYGVNS in the germline V gene. The V gene lost 3 bases and the J gene lost 7 bases, with 10 bases spanning the gap. The CDR3 DNA reads TGTGCCAGCAGTGAGTCAGGGATCCAGCCCCAGCATTTT. It translates to CASSESGIQPQHF.

The chain joins TRBV6-2 or TRBV6-3 to TRBJ2-7; D possibly corresponds to TRBD2 (5 bases). CDR3 size: 12 residues. The ends were cut back, 4 bases at V and 3 bases at J, with 7 bases in the middle. Per the germline V gene, CDR1 is MNHEY and CDR2 is SVGEGT. CDR3 DNA: TGTGCCAGCAGTTTAGGACTCTACGAGCAGTACTTC. This sequence encodes CASSLGLYEQYF.

The rearrangement uses TRBV4-2 and TRBJ1-2; 9 positions match TRBD1. Per the germline V gene, CDR1 is LGHNA and CDR2 is YNFKEQ. This CDR3 has 15 amino acids. Trimming cost V 0 bases and J 5 bases; bases outside gene matches: 4. This CDR3 is CASSQEDRGSYGYTF. CDR3 nucleotide sequence: TGTGCCAGCAGCCAAGAGGACAGGGGAAGTTATGGCTACACCTTC.

This chain connects TRBV5-1 to TRBJ2-1; 10 positions agree with TRBD2. CDR3 length: 17 amino acids. Germline CDR1 reads SGHRS; CDR2 reads YFSETQ. J lost 0 bases, V lost 0 bases, and 3 bases had no gene match. The CDR3 is CASSLASSGSSYNEQFF. The CDR3 bases are TGCGCCAGCAGCTTGGCCTCTAGCGGGAGCTCCTACAATGAGCAGTTCTTC. The full variable domain, with the rest looked up from reference TRBV5-1 and TRBJ2-1, is KAGVTQTPRYLIKTRGQQVTLSCSPISGHRSVSWYQQTPGQGLQFLFEYFSETQRNKGNFPGRFSGRQFSNSRSEMNVSTLELGDSALYLCASSLASSGSSYNEQFFGPGTRLTVL.

The chain employs TRBV12-3 or TRBV12-4 and TRBJ1-5; D is uncertain. V lost 6 bases to trimming and J lost 3 bases, with 6 bases between them. This CDR3 comprises 12 residues. CDR3 DNA sequence: TGTGCCAGCAGGCGGGACAATCAGCCCCAGCATTTT. It specifies CASRRDNQPQHF.

CDR3 DNA: TGTGCCAGCGGGCTGAACACCGGGGAGCTGTTTTTT. As protein: CASGLNTGELFF. The genes are TRBV12-3 or TRBV12-4 and TRBJ2-2; D is undetermined. Trimming stripped 8 bases from V and 1 base from J, with 5 bases between. The CDR3 contains 12 residues.

CDR3: CASSVGRDYNEQFF. CDR3 nucleotide sequence: TGTGCCAGCAGTGTCGGCAGGGACTACAATGAGCAGTTCTTC. J is TRBJ2-1 and V is TRBV2, with D possibly matching TRBD1 (5 bases). The CDR3 is 14 amino acids. From germline, CDR1 is SNHLY and CDR2 FYNNEI. The V gene lost 4 bases and the J gene lost 3 bases, with 10 bases spanning the gap.

The rearrangement uses TRBV7-2 and TRBJ2-3; D ambiguous. This CDR3 spans 13 amino acids. Germline-derived CDR1 and CDR2 are SGHTA and FQGNSA. V gave up 6 bases and J gave up 0 bases, with 7 bases separating them. The CDR3 region is CASRRASTDTQYF. The CDR3 DNA reads TGTGCCAGCAGGCGTGCTAGCACAGATACGCAGTATTTT.